The 18 T cell receptor beta chains reported below all come from one sample, sequenced in a study of shared clonotypes between healthy human individuals. Sequencing was performed with immunoSEQ multiplex PCR; in TCRdb, only in-frame clones are kept and a portion is missing. This repertoire shows roughly 1,500,000 clones, approximately 98.5% found once; its top ten account for 0.36%. Sequencing was carried out using naive CD4+ T cells sorted from blood. Subset given: CD45RA+ positively selected. These receptor sequences come from a man aged 30-40 years in good health.

The chain carries TRBV7-2 and TRBJ1-2; D possibly corresponds to TRBD1 (6 bases). Trimming pared 5 bases from V and 0 bases from J, leaving 13 bases between. Looked up from germline, CDR1 is SGHTA and CDR2 is FQGNSA. The CDR3 runs 15 residues. In DNA form, the CDR3 reads TGTGCCAGCAGCCCTGACAGGCGAGCTAACTATGGCTACACCTTC. It specifies CASSPDRRANYGYTF.

The chain employs TRBV18 and TRBJ2-1; D not certain. Germline V lookup: CDR1 KGHSH, CDR2 LQKENI. The V and J ends lost 2 bases and 6 bases respectively, with 20 bases between them. The CDR3 is 17 amino acids. This CDR3 is CASSPKGLEPKGNEQFF. For the CDR3, the DNA is TGTGCCAGCTCACCAAAGGGTCTTGAGCCTAAAGGCAATGAGCAGTTCTTC.

This chain joins TRBV15 and TRBJ1-2, with a possible D match to TRBD1 (5 bases). Germline CDR1 is LNHNV and CDR2 is YYDKDF (reference sequence). This CDR3 spans 14 amino acids. Trimming pared 0 bases from V and 7 bases from J, leaving 12 bases between. CDR3 coding DNA: TGTGCCACCAGCAGAGACGAGGGGAGTAGTGGCTACACCTTC. It is translated as CATSRDEGSSGYTF.

The chain uses TRBV28 and TRBJ2-7; D gene ambiguous. The germline V gene encodes CDR1 MDHEN and CDR2 SYDVKM. Deletions cut 8 bases from V and 6 bases from J, with 8 bases between. This CDR3 has 10 residues. For the CDR3, the DNA is TGTGCCAGCGGGCGCAGCGAGCAGTACTTC. Translation: CASGRSEQYF.

The rearrangement uses TRBV7-6 and TRBJ2-1, with 8 nucleotides matching TRBD1. The V segment lost 1 base and the J segment 8 bases; nucleotides outside the gene matches: 4. This CDR3 comprises 14 residues. Germline CDR1 SGHVS, CDR2 FNYEAQ. The CDR3 DNA reads as TGTGCCAGCAGCTTAGTATCCAGGGGGCATGAGCAGTTCTTC. This gives the protein CASSLVSRGHEQFF.

The V gene is TRBV28, the J gene TRBJ1-2; no definite D call. Between the trimmed V and J ends, which lost 6 bases and 1 base, there was a span of 12 bases. This CDR3 spans 14 amino acids. The germline CDR1 and CDR2 sequences are MDHEN and SYDVKM. The CDR3 sequence is CASREGPRNYGYTF. CDR3 nucleotide sequence: TGTGCCAGCAGGGAGGGCCCACGTAACTATGGCTACACCTTC.

CDR3 coding DNA: TGTGCCAGCAGTCTCGACCTCAGCTCCTACAATGAGCAGTTCTTC. This translates into CASSLDLSSYNEQFF. J is TRBJ2-1 and V is TRBV11-3; D gene unclear. The CDR3 spans 15 residues. V shed 6 bases and J shed 0 bases, with 12 bases lying between them. Germline V lookup: CDR1 SGHNT, CDR2 YENEEA.

The chain is built from TRBV7-2 and TRBJ2-1, with 8 bases aligning to TRBD1. The length of the CDR3 is 16 residues. Germline lookup yields CDR1 SGHTA and CDR2 FQGNSA. Trimming cost V 5 bases and J 1 base; bases outside gene matches: 7. This CDR3 reads CASSRAGTGSYNEQFF. CDR3 in DNA: TGTGCCAGCAGCAGGGCCGGGACAGGATCCTACAATGAGCAGTTCTTC.

The gene calls are TRBV7-6 and TRBJ2-1, with D perhaps TRBD2 (5 bases). This CDR3 is 16 amino acids long. Per the germline V gene, CDR1 is SGHVS and CDR2 is FNYEAQ. V lost 2 bases and J lost 0, with 11 bases in between. The chain's CDR3 is CASSLRAGSSYNEQFF. The CDR3 nucleotides read TGTGCCAGCAGCTTAAGGGCGGGCAGCTCCTACAATGAGCAGTTCTTC. Full variable domain (remainder filled in from reference TRBV7-6 and TRBJ2-1): GAGVSQSPRYKVTKRGQDVALRCDPISGHVSLYWYRQALGQGPEFLTYFNYEAQQDKSGLPNDRFSAERPEGSISTLTIQRTEQRDSAMYRCASSLRAGSSYNEQFFGPGTRLTVL.

This chain connects TRBV7-2 to TRBJ2-5; tentatively, D is TRBD1 or TRBD2 (5 bases each). The CDR3 sequence is 13 residues long. Germline-derived CDR1 and CDR2 are SGHTA and FQGNSA. Trimming cost V 0 bases and J 5 bases, with 7 bases left between them. CDR3 nucleotide sequence: TGTGCCAGCAGCTTAGCGTGGGGGGAGACCCAGTACTTC. Its translation is CASSLAWGETQYF.

The CDR3 DNA is TGTGCCATCAGTTTCGGACAGGGCACCTACGAGCAGTACTTC. Translating gives CAISFGQGTYEQYF. The chain is built from TRBV10-3 and TRBJ2-7; 8 bases fit TRBD1. This CDR3 region has 14 residues. Germline lookup yields CDR1 ENHRY and CDR2 SYGVKD. V trimming: 5 bases; J trimming: 2 bases; junction bases outside the gene matches: 5.

The CDR3 region is CATLPTSGLPTGELFF. The CDR3 nucleotides are TGCGCCACCCTGCCGACTAGCGGGTTGCCCACCGGGGAGCTGTTTTTT. The chain has TRBV5-1 and TRBJ2-2, with 10 nucleotides matching TRBD2. With V trimmed by 9 bases and J by 4 bases, 12 bases remained unmatched. This CDR3 is 16 amino acids long. Germline CDR1 SGHRS, CDR2 YFSETQ. Looking up the rest from reference TRBV5-1 and TRBJ2-2 gives the full variable domain: KAGVTQTPRYLIKTRGQQVTLSCSPISGHRSVSWYQQTPGQGLQFLFEYFSETQRNKGNFPGRFSGRQFSNSRSEMNVSTLELGDSALYLCATLPTSGLPTGELFFGEGSRLTVL.

The chain joins TRBV30 to TRBJ2-1; D perhaps matches TRBD2 (6 bases). This CDR3 is 12 amino acids long. The V end was cut by 8 bases, the J end by 3 bases, with 11 bases between. Germline lookup yields CDR1 GTSNPN and CDR2 SVGIG (reference sequence). Here the CDR3 reads CAGLGGYNEQFF. In DNA, the CDR3 is TGTGCCGGGCTGGGGGGCTACAATGAGCAGTTCTTC.

This clone was recorded once. This chain connects TRBV5-1 to TRBJ1-4; no clear D. With 1 base removed from V and 4 bases from J, the gap between germline ends came to 11 bases. The CDR3 is 15 amino acids. Per the germline V gene, CDR1 is SGHRS and CDR2 is YFSETQ. The chain's CDR3 is CASSLQAGNNEKLFF. Written as DNA, the CDR3 is TGCGCCAGCAGCTTGCAAGCCGGGAATAATGAAAAACTGTTTTTT.

The rearrangement uses TRBV28 and TRBJ2-5, with 7 nucleotides matching TRBD1. CDR1 MDHEN and CDR2 SYDVKM come from the germline V gene. V lost 5 bases to trimming and J lost 2 bases; unmatched junction nucleotides: 11. The CDR3 is made up of 16 amino acids. CDR3 sequence (DNA): TGTGCCAGCAGTAGTCAAGTGACAGGGCCACAAGAGACCCAGTACTTC. Translation: CASSSQVTGPQETQYF.

The genes are TRBV7-4 and TRBJ2-7, with 7 bases aligning to TRBD2. From germline, CDR1 is SGHVT and CDR2 SQSDAQ. The V and J ends lost 5 bases and 6 bases, in that order; junction bases with no gene match: 16. The CDR3 has 16 residues. CDR3 nucleotide sequence: TGTGCCAGCAGCAAAGGGAGCGGGAAAGGATTGGGCGAGCAGTACTTC. This codes for CASSKGSGKGLGEQYF.

This chain connects TRBV5-1 to TRBJ2-7; D is ambiguous. V was trimmed by 4 bases and J by 3 bases, leaving 20 bases between them. Germline CDR1 is SGHRS and CDR2 is YFSETQ. This CDR3 region has 16 residues. CDR3 nucleotide sequence: TGCGCCAGCAGCGAGGCCGGACCCCGTTCCGACTACGAGCAGTACTTC. Protein product: CASSEAGPRSDYEQYF.

The chain combines TRBV9 with TRBJ2-2, with 10 positions matching TRBD2. The CDR3 is made up of 17 amino acids. Germline trimming cut 3 bases from V and 5 bases from J; bases unmatched to any gene: 10. CDR1 and CDR2 from the germline V gene are SGDLS and YYNGEE. CDR3 protein: CASSALLAGVSTGELFF. The CDR3 coding sequence is TGTGCCAGCAGCGCCCTTCTAGCGGGAGTGTCTACCGGGGAGCTGTTTTTT.